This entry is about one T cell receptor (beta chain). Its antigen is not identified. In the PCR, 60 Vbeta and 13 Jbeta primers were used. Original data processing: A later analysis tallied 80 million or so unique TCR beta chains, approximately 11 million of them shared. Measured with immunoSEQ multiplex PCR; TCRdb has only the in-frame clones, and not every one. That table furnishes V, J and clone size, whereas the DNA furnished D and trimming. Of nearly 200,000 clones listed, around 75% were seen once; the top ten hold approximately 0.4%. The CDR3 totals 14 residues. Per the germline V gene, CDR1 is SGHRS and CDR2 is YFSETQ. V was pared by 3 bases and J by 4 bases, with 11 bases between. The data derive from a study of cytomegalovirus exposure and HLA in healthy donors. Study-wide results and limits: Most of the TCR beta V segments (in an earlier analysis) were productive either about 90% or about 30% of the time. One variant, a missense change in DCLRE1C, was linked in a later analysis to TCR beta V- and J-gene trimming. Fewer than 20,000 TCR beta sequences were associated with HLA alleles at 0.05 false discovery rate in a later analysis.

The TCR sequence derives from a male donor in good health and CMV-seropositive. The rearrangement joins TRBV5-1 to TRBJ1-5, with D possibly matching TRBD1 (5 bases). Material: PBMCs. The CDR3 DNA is TGCGCCAGCAGCTCCGAAGGGGTTAATCAGCCCCAGCATTTT. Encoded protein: CASSSEGVNQPQHF.